The rows below give T cell receptor beta chains drawn from one sample of a study of control samples from healthy donors and cancer patients. Repertoires were generated with immunoSEQ multiplex PCR, while TCRdb's copy carries only in-frame clones and drops some. The data hold approximately 84,000 clones, with more than 75% observed a single time. Sequencing input: blood. The receptors were sampled from a woman aged 60-75 years in good health. CDR3s include the opening cysteine and the closing phenylalanine or tryptophan. The D gene is left open where the match is weak. Some rows have no size entry. The others give once, few or many, or a class for an expanded clone.

J gene: TRBJ1-5; V gene: TRBV19; D gene: TRBD1; clone size: -; CDR3 DNA: TGTGCCAGTAGTACACAGGGGGCTCAAGGTAGCAATCAGCCCCAGCATTTT; CDR3 protein: CASSTQGAQGSNQPQHF
J gene: TRBJ2-1; V gene: TRBV4-1; D gene: -; clone size: -; CDR3 DNA: TGCGCCAGCAGAGAGTACAATGAGCAGTTCTTC; CDR3 protein: CASREYNEQFF
J gene: TRBJ2-1; V gene: TRBV5-1; D gene: TRBD2; clone size: -; CDR3 DNA: TGCGCCAGCAGCCGCCAGCGGGAGAGTTACAATGAGCAGTTCTTC; CDR3 protein: CASSRQRESYNEQFF
J gene: TRBJ1-4; V gene: TRBV4-1; D gene: -; clone size: -; CDR3 DNA: TGCGCCAGCAGCCAAGGGCAGGTTAATGAAAAACTGTTTTTT; CDR3 protein: CASSQGQVNEKLFF
J gene: TRBJ2-1; V gene: TRBV29-1; D gene: TRBD2; clone size: -; CDR3 DNA: TGCAGCGTCGCTAGCGGGAGGCTCTACAATGAGCAGTTCTTC; CDR3 protein: CSVASGRLYNEQFF
J gene: TRBJ1-5; V gene: TRBV6-9; D gene: -; clone size: -; CDR3 DNA: TGTGCCAGCAGTTATTCGGGGGGAGGGCAGCCCCAGCATTTT; CDR3 protein: CASSYSGGGQPQHF
J gene: TRBJ1-4; V gene: TRBV2; D gene: -; clone size: -; CDR3 DNA: -; CDR3 protein: CASSTSHRNEKLFF
J gene: TRBJ2-7; V gene: TRBV10-2; D gene: TRBD2; clone size: -; CDR3 DNA: TGCGCCAGCAGGGGACTAGCCTACGAGCAGTACTTC; CDR3 protein: CASRGLAYEQYF
J gene: TRBJ1-4; V gene: TRBV21-1; D gene: -; clone size: -; CDR3 DNA: TGTGCCAGCAGAGACAGGGTGTTTGGGATCGTCGATGAAAAACTGTTTTTT; CDR3 protein: CASRDRVFGIVDEKLFF
J gene: TRBJ2-3; V gene: TRBV7-8; D gene: -; clone size: -; CDR3 DNA: TGTGCCAGCAGCGCCACCATATCAGGACTCAGCACAGATACGCAGTATTTT; CDR3 protein: CASSATISGLSTDTQYF
J gene: TRBJ1-2; V gene: TRBV7-6; D gene: -; clone size: -; CDR3 DNA: TGTGCCAGCAGCTTAGCGGCCCAGGATAACTATGGCTACACCTTC; CDR3 protein: CASSLAAQDNYGYTF
J gene: TRBJ1-1; V gene: TRBV7-6; D gene: -; clone size: -; CDR3 DNA: TGTGCCAGCAGCCTAGGACGGGTCGCTGAAGCTTTCTTT; CDR3 protein: CASSLGRVAEAFF
J gene: TRBJ2-1; V gene: TRBV10-1; D gene: -; clone size: -; CDR3 DNA: TGCGCCAGCATAGGGGCCAGAGGCAATGAGCAGTTCTTC; CDR3 protein: CASIGARGNEQFF
J gene: TRBJ1-1; V gene: TRBV6-6; D gene: -; clone size: -; CDR3 DNA: TGTGCCGTACTGGCAGGGAAGAACACTGAAGCTTTCTTT; CDR3 protein: CAVLAGKNTEAFF
J gene: TRBJ1-3; V gene: TRBV7-2; D gene: TRBD1; clone size: -; CDR3 DNA: TGTGCCAGCAGCTTTCGGGACAGGGGGCTTGAAAACACCATATATTTT; CDR3 protein: CASSFRDRGLENTIYF
J gene: TRBJ2-7; V gene: TRBV19; D gene: TRBD2; clone size: few; CDR3 DNA: TGTGCCAGTAGTATAAATAGCGGGAGTCTCCCCGAGCAGTACTTC; CDR3 protein: CASSINSGSLPEQYF
J gene: TRBJ2-1; V gene: TRBV6-1; D gene: TRBD2; clone size: -; CDR3 DNA: TGTGCCAGCAGGGAACCTAGCGGGGGCCCTAACTACAATGAGCAGTTCTTC; CDR3 protein: CASREPSGGPNYNEQFF
J gene: TRBJ1-5; V gene: TRBV19; D gene: TRBD1; clone size: -; CDR3 DNA: TGTGCCAGTAGACGCGGACAGGGTGGAACCAATCAGCCCCAGCATTTT; CDR3 protein: CASRRGQGGTNQPQHF
J gene: TRBJ1-5; V gene: TRBV5-1; D gene: -; clone size: -; CDR3 DNA: TGCGCCAGCAGCATTACAGGGAATCAGCCCCAGCATTTT; CDR3 protein: CASSITGNQPQHF
J gene: TRBJ1-1; V gene: TRBV29-1; D gene: -; clone size: -; CDR3 DNA: TGCAGCGGTACCGGACAGATGAACACTGAAGCTTTCTTT; CDR3 protein: CSGTGQMNTEAFF
J gene: TRBJ1-1; V gene: TRBV6-5; D gene: TRBD1; clone size: -; CDR3 DNA: TGTGCCAGCAGTCCGGGGACAGGGGAAACTGAAGCTTTCTTT; CDR3 protein: CASSPGTGETEAFF
J gene: TRBJ1-6; V gene: TRBV28; D gene: TRBD1; clone size: few; CDR3 DNA: TGTGCCAGCACCACAGGGGCTTCTGGACTGAATTCACCCCTCCACTTT; CDR3 protein: CASTTGASGLNSPLHF
J gene: TRBJ2-3; V gene: TRBV28; D gene: TRBD1; clone size: -; CDR3 DNA: TGTGCCAGCAGTCAGAGGACAGGGGTGTTGGATACGCAGTATTTT; CDR3 protein: CASSQRTGVLDTQYF
J gene: TRBJ1-5; V gene: TRBV5-1; D gene: -; clone size: -; CDR3 DNA: TGCGCCAGCAGCTCCGCGGTGGGGCAGCCCCAGCATTTT; CDR3 protein: CASSSAVGQPQHF
J gene: TRBJ2-2; V gene: TRBV11-2; D gene: TRBD2; clone size: -; CDR3 DNA: TGTGCCAGCATCCACGGGGTAGCGGGAGAAGGCGGGGAGCTGTTTTTT; CDR3 protein: CASIHGVAGEGGELFF
J gene: TRBJ2-7; V gene: TRBV6-5; D gene: TRBD2; clone size: few; CDR3 DNA: TGTGCCACAATAGTAGCGGGCTACGAGCAGTACTTC; CDR3 protein: CATIVAGYEQYF
J gene: TRBJ2-3; V gene: TRBV7-2; D gene: TRBD2; clone size: -; CDR3 DNA: TGTGCCAGCAGCCCGGATAGGGTAGCGGGAGGGCGTAGCGATACGCAGTATTTT; CDR3 protein: CASSPDRVAGGRSDTQYF
J gene: TRBJ2-4; V gene: TRBV7-2; D gene: -; clone size: -; CDR3 DNA: TGTGCCAGCAGCACAGGAGTAGCCAAAAACATTCAGTACTTC; CDR3 protein: CASSTGVAKNIQYF
J gene: TRBJ2-6; V gene: TRBV3-1/TRBV3-2; D gene: -; clone size: -; CDR3 DNA: TGTGCCAGCAGTACAGAACTGAACGTCCTGACTTTC; CDR3 protein: CASSTELNVLTF
J gene: TRBJ1-1; V gene: TRBV7-9; D gene: -; clone size: -; CDR3 DNA: TGTGCCAGCAGCTTAACGGGGGACACTGAAGCTTTCTTT; CDR3 protein: CASSLTGDTEAFF
J gene: TRBJ2-2; V gene: TRBV4-2; D gene: -; clone size: -; CDR3 DNA: TGTGCCAGCAGCCAAGACTGGTCAGGGCGGGGGGAGCTGTTTTTT; CDR3 protein: CASSQDWSGRGELFF
J gene: TRBJ2-1; V gene: TRBV9; D gene: TRBD2; clone size: -; CDR3 DNA: TGTGCCAGCAGCGGCGGGACTAGCGGGGTCCCCTACAATGAGCAGTTCTTC; CDR3 protein: CASSGGTSGVPYNEQFF
J gene: TRBJ1-6; V gene: TRBV18; D gene: TRBD1; clone size: few; CDR3 DNA: TGTGCCAGCTCCGGGACAGCAAAAAATTCACCCCTCCACTTT; CDR3 protein: CASSGTAKNSPLHF
J gene: TRBJ1-1; V gene: TRBV7-2; D gene: -; clone size: -; CDR3 DNA: TGTGCCAGCAGCTTAGCCGGGGCCTATGAAGCTTTCTTT; CDR3 protein: CASSLAGAYEAFF
J gene: TRBJ2-1; V gene: TRBV28; D gene: TRBD2; clone size: once; CDR3 DNA: TGTGCCAGCAGTTCCAAAACCGTCCTCGGGAGGCGTTCCTACAATGAGCAGTTCTTC; CDR3 protein: CASSSKTVLGRRSYNEQFF
J gene: TRBJ2-1; V gene: TRBV19; D gene: TRBD2; clone size: -; CDR3 DNA: TGTGCCAGTGGCGGCGCTGGACTAGCGGGTATTGGCTCCTACAATGAGCAGTTCTTC; CDR3 protein: CASGGAGLAGIGSYNEQFF
J gene: TRBJ1-5; V gene: TRBV15; D gene: TRBD1; clone size: -; CDR3 DNA: TGTGCCACCAGCAGCCTGCAGGGGGGGCGCCCCCAGCCCCAGCATTTT; CDR3 protein: CATSSLQGGRPQPQHF
J gene: TRBJ1-5; V gene: TRBV19; D gene: -; clone size: -; CDR3 DNA: TGTGCCAGCAACGACAACCCGCAGCCCCAGCATTTT; CDR3 protein: CASNDNPQPQHF
J gene: TRBJ2-2; V gene: TRBV28; D gene: TRBD2; clone size: -; CDR3 DNA: TGTGCCAGCAGTGCCCGGGAGGTGGTTATCACCGGGGAGCTGTTTTTT; CDR3 protein: CASSAREVVITGELFF
J gene: TRBJ1-1; V gene: TRBV9; D gene: -; clone size: once; CDR3 DNA: TGTGCCAGCACCAGCGGGGGGGGCACTGAAGCTTTCTTT; CDR3 protein: CASTSGGGTEAFF
J gene: TRBJ1-4; V gene: TRBV27; D gene: -; clone size: few; CDR3 DNA: TGTGCCAGCAGAGACAAGGGGACTATCCCTAATGAAAAACTGTTTTTT; CDR3 protein: CASRDKGTIPNEKLFF
J gene: TRBJ1-1; V gene: TRBV19; D gene: -; clone size: few; CDR3 DNA: TGTGCCAGTAGTATAGATCTTAAAGGGGCAGCTTTCTTT; CDR3 protein: CASSIDLKGAAFF
J gene: TRBJ1-1; V gene: TRBV20-1; D gene: -; clone size: -; CDR3 DNA: TGCAGTGTAAGGGAGAACACTGAAGCTTTCTTT; CDR3 protein: CSVRENTEAFF
J gene: TRBJ2-1; V gene: TRBV29-1; D gene: -; clone size: once; CDR3 DNA: TGCATCTTTTGGGGTTCCCACAATGAGCAGTTCTTC; CDR3 protein: CIFWGSHNEQFF
J gene: TRBJ1-5; V gene: TRBV27; D gene: -; clone size: -; CDR3 DNA: TGTGCCAGCAGTTTATCTGGAGGTGGGGGCAATCAGCCCCAGCATTTT; CDR3 protein: CASSLSGGGGNQPQHF
J gene: TRBJ2-1; V gene: TRBV6-5; D gene: -; clone size: -; CDR3 DNA: TGTGCCAGCAGTTACGGGGCAGGGAGAAATGAGCAGTTCTTC; CDR3 protein: CASSYGAGRNEQFF
J gene: TRBJ2-7; V gene: TRBV6-6; D gene: TRBD1; clone size: -; CDR3 DNA: TGTGCCAGCAGTGGAGACAGGGCTACCTACGAGCAGTACTTC; CDR3 protein: CASSGDRATYEQYF
J gene: TRBJ1-4; V gene: TRBV6-5; D gene: -; clone size: -; CDR3 DNA: TGTGCCAGCAGTTACAGCGGACAGACACCAAATGAAAAACTGTTTTTT; CDR3 protein: CASSYSGQTPNEKLFF
J gene: TRBJ2-4; V gene: TRBV5-6; D gene: -; clone size: -; CDR3 DNA: TGTGCCAGCAGCTTGCTTGGCGCCTCCGGGGAAAACATTCAGTACTTC; CDR3 protein: CASSLLGASGENIQYF
J gene: TRBJ2-3; V gene: TRBV3-1/TRBV3-2; D gene: TRBD2; clone size: -; CDR3 DNA: TGTGCCAGCAGCCTCCGCTTTAGCGGGGGGGCCTATATAGATACGCAGTATTTT; CDR3 protein: CASSLRFSGGAYIDTQYF
J gene: TRBJ2-5; V gene: TRBV20-1; D gene: TRBD1; clone size: -; CDR3 DNA: TGCAGTGCTAGTGGGGTGCCCGGGGACAGACAAGAGACCCAGTACTTC; CDR3 protein: CSASGVPGDRQETQYF
J gene: TRBJ1-4; V gene: TRBV6-6; D gene: TRBD1; clone size: once; CDR3 DNA: TGTGCCAGCAGTTATGGACAGGATATGGCCGGGGGAAAACTGTTTTTT; CDR3 protein: CASSYGQDMAGGKLFF
J gene: TRBJ2-7; V gene: TRBV5-1; D gene: -; clone size: -; CDR3 DNA: TGCGCCAGCAGCTTGGGAGGGGCGGAGAAGACCTACGAGCAGTACTTC; CDR3 protein: CASSLGGAEKTYEQYF
J gene: TRBJ1-4; V gene: TRBV27; D gene: -; clone size: once; CDR3 DNA: TGTGCCAGCAGTTCCGGGGGAGAAAAACTGTTTTTT; CDR3 protein: CASSSGGEKLFF
J gene: TRBJ1-1; V gene: TRBV5-1; D gene: -; clone size: -; CDR3 DNA: TGCGCCAGCAGCTTGATGAACACTGAAGCTTTCTTT; CDR3 protein: CASSLMNTEAFF
J gene: TRBJ1-2; V gene: TRBV4-1; D gene: -; clone size: -; CDR3 DNA: TGCGCCAGCAGCCAAGGTTCTGGAGCTAACTATGGCTACACCTTC; CDR3 protein: CASSQGSGANYGYTF
J gene: TRBJ1-1; V gene: TRBV7-2; D gene: -; clone size: -; CDR3 DNA: TGTGCCAGCAGCTTGGACGCCATGGGACACACTGAAGCTTTCTTT; CDR3 protein: CASSLDAMGHTEAFF